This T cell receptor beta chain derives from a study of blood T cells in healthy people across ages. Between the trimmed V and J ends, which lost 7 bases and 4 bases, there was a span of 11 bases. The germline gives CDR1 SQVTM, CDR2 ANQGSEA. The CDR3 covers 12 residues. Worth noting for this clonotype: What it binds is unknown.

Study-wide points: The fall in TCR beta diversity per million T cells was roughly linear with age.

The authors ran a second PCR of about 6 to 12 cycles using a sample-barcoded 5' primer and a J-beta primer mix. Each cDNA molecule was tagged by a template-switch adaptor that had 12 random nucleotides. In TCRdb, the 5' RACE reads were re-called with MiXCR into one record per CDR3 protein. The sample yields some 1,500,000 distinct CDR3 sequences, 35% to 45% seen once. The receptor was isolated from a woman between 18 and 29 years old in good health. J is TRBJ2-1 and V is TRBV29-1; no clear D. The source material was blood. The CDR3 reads CSAGSKYNEQFF. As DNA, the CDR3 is TGCAGCGCGGGTTCGAAGTACAATGAGCAGTTCTTC.